These 12 T cell receptor beta chains came from one sample sequenced in a study of blood T cell repertoires in COVID-19. Repertoires were generated with immunoSEQ multiplex PCR, while TCRdb's copy carries only in-frame clones and drops some. The table lists fewer than 150,000 clones, around 89% of them singletons. Specimen: peripheral blood. These receptors were taken from an older woman with COVID-19, enrolled during active disease.

The J gene is TRBJ2-5, the V gene TRBV7-9; D may be TRBD2 (5 bases). This CDR3 contains 12 residues. Germline V CDR1 and CDR2: SEHNR, FQNEAQ (reference sequence). The V end was cut by 3 bases, the J end by 4 bases, with 6 bases between. The CDR3: CASSFGGETQYF. In nucleotides, the CDR3 is TGTGCCAGCAGCTTTGGAGGAGAGACCCAGTACTTC.

This chain connects TRBV3-1 (or the pseudogene TRBV3-2) to TRBJ1-2; TRBD1 might be the D (5 bases). This CDR3 has 14 residues. Per germline, CDR1 LGHDT and CDR2 YNNKEL (reference sequence). Trimming removed 1 base at V and 6 bases at J, with 12 bases between. The DNA for the CDR3 is TGTGCCAGCAGCCAAGGACAGATGGTAAATGGCTACACCTTC. This gives the protein CASSQGQMVNGYTF.

This chain uses TRBV10-3 with TRBJ1-5, with D perhaps TRBD1 (5 bases). The ends were cut back, 1 base at V and 6 bases at J, with 16 bases in the middle. Germline CDR1 ENHRY, CDR2 SYGVKD. The CDR3 length is 16 residues. The CDR3 sequence: CAISEFRDSLGQPQHF. The CDR3 DNA reads as TGTGCCATCAGTGAGTTTAGGGACTCCTTAGGTCAGCCCCAGCATTTT.

This clone was seen just once. The chain combines TRBV27 with TRBJ2-5; 13 nucleotides align to TRBD2. Per germline, CDR1 MNHEY and CDR2 SMNVEV (reference sequence). The CDR3 spans 17 residues. V dropped 7 bases and J dropped 5; count of bases not matched to a gene: 13. CDR3 sequence: CASTRLAGGVFVETQYF. The CDR3 DNA sequence: TGTGCCAGCACTAGACTAGCGGGGGGCGTTTTTGTGGAGACCCAGTACTTC.

The CDR3 loop is CSASSQTGVFYEQYF. In nucleotides, the CDR3 is TGCAGTGCTAGTTCCCAAACAGGGGTTTTCTACGAGCAGTACTTC. V gene TRBV20-1 combines with J gene TRBJ2-7, with 7 nucleotides matching TRBD1. Germline CDR1 and CDR2: DFQATT and SNEGSKA (reference sequence). V lost 3 bases, J lost 3 bases, and 11 bases stayed unmatched. This CDR3 has 15 residues.

This sequence joins TRBV6-2 or TRBV6-3 and TRBJ1-6; no clear D gene. The V end lost 0 bases, the J end lost 9 bases, and 9 bases lay between the germline ends. This CDR3 comprises 14 residues. Germline CDR1 is MNHEY and CDR2 is SVGEGT. CDR3 DNA: TGTGCCAGCAGTTACTCGGGCATTATTTCACCCCTCCACTTT. Translation gives CASSYSGIISPLHF.

The chain combines TRBV19 with TRBJ2-5; TRBD2 might be the D (5 bases). Germline CDR1 LNHDA, CDR2 SQIVND (reference sequence). Trimming pared 4 bases from V and 7 bases from J, leaving 13 bases between. There are 13 residues in the CDR3. The CDR3 loop reads CASSNPSLATQYF. CDR3 nucleotides: TGTGCCAGTAGTAACCCGTCGCTAGCGACCCAGTACTTC.

The chain joins TRBV4-3 to TRBJ1-2; D might be TRBD1 (5 bases). Germline V gene data show CDR1 as LGHNA and CDR2 as YSLEER. Trimming took 3 bases from V and 7 from J, leaving 24 bases between them. The CDR3 loop spans 17 amino acids. In nucleotides, the CDR3 is TGCGCCAGCAGCCACCAAGCTAGGGGCCGGGGACTCGCTGGCTACACCTTC. This gives the protein CASSHQARGRGLAGYTF.

To note about this clone: An end of the junction differs from the germline gene, which may be a read error. The rearrangement uses TRBV6-2 or TRBV6-3 and TRBJ2-5, with D uncertain. The CDR3 has 11 amino acids. CDR1 is MNHEY, CDR2 SVGEGT, per germline. The CDR3 DNA follows: TGTGCCAGCAGTTACCATGAGACCCAGTACTTC. It translates to CASSYHETQYF.

The V call is TRBV9, the J call TRBJ2-1; D unclear. Germline values: CDR1 SGDLS, CDR2 YYNGEE. Trimming shortened V by 4 bases and J by 0 bases, and 8 bases separated the two germline ends. The length of the CDR3 is 14 residues. The CDR3 here is CASSFQLSYNEQFF. In DNA form, the CDR3 reads TGTGCCAGCAGCTTCCAACTCTCCTACAATGAGCAGTTCTTC.

The chain links TRBV7-8 to TRBJ1-2; TRBD1 is a possible D gene (5 bases). The germline CDR1 and CDR2 sequences are SGHVS and FQNEAQ. The CDR3 loop spans 16 amino acids. V shed 5 bases and J shed 2 bases, with 18 bases lying between them. The CDR3: CASSPSRDFLNYGYTF. DNA of the CDR3: TGTGCCAGCAGCCCCTCACGGGACTTTTTAAACTATGGCTACACCTTC.

The chain carries TRBV30 and TRBJ1-1, with D tentatively TRBD1 (6 bases). Germline CDR1 and CDR2: GTSNPN and SVGIG (reference sequence). Trimming left V 0 bases short and J 8 bases short, with 10 bases between. The CDR3 loop spans 12 amino acids. The CDR3 region is CAWSVARGEAFF. CDR3 nucleotide sequence: TGTGCCTGGAGTGTAGCCAGGGGCGAAGCTTTCTTT.